This T cell receptor beta chain was documented in a study of shared clonotypes between healthy human individuals. About the study: Plates per donor: three CD4 naive, three CD4 memory, two CD8 naive, one CD8 memory. Study conclusions and caveats: Compared with memory subsets, naive subsets generally had larger estimated richness. In several donors, about 5% of naive CD4 clonotypes appeared in common.

Sequencing used immunoSEQ multiplex PCR; TCRdb keeps in-frame clones, though not all of them. There are approximately 2,000,000 clones in the sample; 85% to 95% occur only once, and around 1.7% lies in the top ten. The naive CD8 subset, CD45RO-negative cells positively selected for CCR7, excluded terminally differentiated effector memory CD45RA+ cells. A word on this clone: Its antigen is not identified.

The CDR3 length is 15 residues. Germline V gives CDR1 MDHEN, CDR2 SYDVKM. The junction had 8 bases not matched to a gene; V was cut back by 6 bases and J by 1 base. Sequenced input: naive CD8+ T cells from PBMCs. The V and J genes are TRBV28 and TRBJ1-1; 7 nucleotides line up with TRBD1. This sequence was found in a man aged 18 to 30 in good health. Some clones in this sample may be carry-over from other donors' samples. The CDR3 nucleotides read TGTGCCAGCAGGGGGTCCGGGACAGCGAACACTGAAGCTTTCTTT. Its translation is CASRGSGTANTEAFF.